The 8 T cell receptor beta chains below were found in one sample sequenced in a study of shared clonotypes between healthy human individuals (dated by TCRdb to the early 2020s). Libraries were constructed by the immunoSEQ multiplex PCR assay. Not all clones reach the TCRdb copy of this immuneACCESS table, which keeps in-frame sequences only. Checked studies attribute under half of the gap to unresolved V genes and leave the rest unexplained. This sample has more than 2,000,000 clones in its table, and 80% to 95% of those were observed once. Under 0.45% of the sample lies in the top ten. The sample was naive CD4+ T cells from PBMCs. Interpreted using the paper, the cell subset or site label stands for: CD45RA+ positively selected. Receptors were obtained from a man in his late teens or twenties in good health. Some clones in this sample may be carry-over from other donors' samples.

V gene TRBV7-2 combines with J gene TRBJ2-7; 9 nucleotides match TRBD1. The CDR3 has 15 amino acids. Germline values: CDR1 SGHTA, CDR2 FQGNSA. The junction had 9 bases not matched to a gene; V was cut back by 6 bases and J by 3 bases. CDR3 sequence (DNA): TGTGCCAGCAGTCCAGATCGGGGACAGGGCTACGAGCAGTACTTC. Encoded protein: CASSPDRGQGYEQYF.

The chain carries TRBV5-1 and TRBJ2-1, with TRBD2 matching over 12 bases. With 3 bases clipped from V and 2 bases from J, the junction kept 3 bases outside the gene matches. Germline CDR1 reads SGHRS; CDR2 reads YFSETQ. This CDR3 comprises 16 residues. The chain's CDR3 is CASSWASGRAYNEQFF. CDR3 DNA sequence: TGCGCCAGCAGCTGGGCTAGCGGGAGGGCCTACAATGAGCAGTTCTTC.

This chain links TRBV6-1 with TRBJ2-7; TRBD2 matches 7 bases. Germline CDR1 is MNHNS and CDR2 is SASEGT. The CDR3 totals 12 residues. Germline trimming cut 8 bases from V and 4 bases from J; bases unmatched to any gene: 5. The CDR3 coding sequence is TGTGCCAGCGGGCCTAGCGGTTACGAGCAGTACTTC. Translating gives CASGPSGYEQYF.

The V call is TRBV6-5, the J call TRBJ2-7; 12 bases line up with TRBD1. Germline CDR1 reads MNHEY; CDR2 reads SVGAGI. The CDR3 has 15 amino acids. V shed 2 bases and J 6 bases; nucleotides not matched to a gene: 5. CDR3 nucleotide sequence: TGTGCCAGCAGTTACCAGGGACAGGGGGCGGCCGAGCAGTACTTC. Encoded protein: CASSYQGQGAAEQYF.

The genes are TRBV7-2 and TRBJ2-7, with D perhaps TRBD1 (5 bases). Trimming shortened V by 5 bases and J by 5 bases, and 13 bases separated the two germline ends. CDR1 SGHTA and CDR2 FQGNSA come from the germline V gene. The CDR3 length is 13 residues. CDR3 nucleotide sequence: TGTGCCAGCAGCCAAAAGGGGTCCCACGAGCAGTACTTC. The encoded protein is CASSQKGSHEQYF.

The rearrangement links TRBV7-6 to TRBJ1-5, with D hard to call. Germline CDR1 is SGHVS and CDR2 is FNYEAQ. V shed 2 bases and J shed 0 bases, with 8 bases lying between them. The CDR3 covers 15 residues. The CDR3 loop reads CASSLSSNSNQPQHF. DNA of the CDR3: TGTGCCAGCAGCTTATCCTCAAATAGCAATCAGCCCCAGCATTTT. The variable domain in full, completed from reference TRBV7-6 and TRBJ1-5, reads GAGVSQSPRYKVTKRGQDVALRCDPISGHVSLYWYRQALGQGPEFLTYFNYEAQQDKSGLPNDRFSAERPEGSISTLTIQRTEQRDSAMYRCASSLSSNSNQPQHFGDGTRLSIL.

The V and J genes are TRBV5-4 and TRBJ2-1, with 7 bases aligning to TRBD2. The J segment lost 8 bases and the V segment lost 0 bases, leaving 14 bases of the junction unmatched. The CDR3 contains 17 residues. Germline-derived CDR1 and CDR2 are SGHNT and YYREEE (reference sequence). The DNA for the CDR3 is TGTGCCAGCAGCTTGGCCTTGGTGGCGGGAGCTATCGATGAGCAGTTCTTC. Protein product: CASSLALVAGAIDEQFF.

The V and J genes are TRBV19 and TRBJ2-5; perhaps TRBD1 as D (5 bases). Germline V gene data show CDR1 as LNHDA and CDR2 as SQIVND (reference sequence). The V end was cut by 2 bases, the J end by 4 bases, with 11 bases between. CDR3 length: 14 amino acids. The CDR3, as DNA: TGTGCCAGTAGTATAAAGGGCAGGGTAGAGACCCAGTACTTC. It specifies CASSIKGRVETQYF.